These 11 T cell receptor beta chains came from one sample sequenced in a study of blood T cell repertoires in COVID-19. Only in-frame clones appear in the TCRdb table, and some are missing; sequencing was by immunoSEQ multiplex PCR. The sample consists of approximately 110,000 clones, roughly 84% of them appearing once. Sequenced input: peripheral blood. These TCRs come from a man aged 35 to 55 with acute or convalescent COVID-19.

This clone has more than one count but fewer than ten. This sequence joins TRBV27 and TRBJ1-3; 10 positions match TRBD1. The CDR3 loop spans 16 amino acids. Trimming at V came to 5 bases and at J to 0 bases, leaving 4 bases not matched to a gene. Germline loops: CDR1 MNHEY, CDR2 SMNVEV (reference sequence). CDR3 sequence (DNA): TGTGCCAGCAGTCCCCGGACAGGGGGCTCTGGAAACACCATATATTTT. Its translation is CASSPRTGGSGNTIYF.

The rearrangement uses TRBV5-1 and TRBJ2-1; 12 bases agree with TRBD1. V lost 2 bases, J lost 5 bases, and 8 bases stayed unmatched. CDR1 SGHRS and CDR2 YFSETQ come from the germline V gene. The CDR3 totals 17 residues. The CDR3 region is CASSFSGTGGEDNEQFF. The CDR3 DNA reads as TGCGCCAGCAGCTTCTCCGGGACAGGGGGCGAAGACAATGAGCAGTTCTTC.

This clone was seen a few times. This sequence joins TRBV4-3 and TRBJ1-2, with TRBD1 as a possible D gene (6 bases). The CDR3 is 14 residues long. Germline V gives CDR1 LGHNA, CDR2 YSLEER. With 3 bases removed from V and 8 bases from J, the gap between germline ends came to 16 bases. The CDR3 protein is CASSQGAGVKGYTF. The CDR3 DNA reads as TGCGCCAGCAGCCAGGGGGCAGGGGTTAAGGGCTACACCTTC.

The chain links TRBV4-1 to TRBJ2-1, with 12 bases matching TRBD2. The ends lost 5 bases at V and 10 bases at J; junction bases unmatched: 9. There are 15 residues in the CDR3. Per germline, CDR1 MGHRA and CDR2 YSYEKL. Here the CDR3 reads CASSGPSGGAGEQFF. The CDR3 DNA reads as TGCGCCAGCAGCGGGCCTAGCGGGGGGGCCGGGGAGCAGTTCTTC.

The chain joins TRBV7-9 to TRBJ2-1; D is unclear. V was trimmed by 1 base and J by 6 bases, leaving 10 bases between them. Germline CDR1 SEHNR, CDR2 FQNEAQ (reference sequence). The CDR3 is made up of 14 amino acids. The CDR3: CASSLVVSANEQFF. The CDR3 DNA sequence: TGTGCCAGCAGCTTAGTGGTAAGCGCCAATGAGCAGTTCTTC.

The CDR3 nucleotides read TGTGCCAGCAGCGTATCGGGACTAGGGACCAATGAGCAGTTCTTC. Translation gives CASSVSGLGTNEQFF. The chain joins TRBV9 to TRBJ2-1; 8 bases align to TRBD2. The CDR3 spans 15 residues. Germline lookup yields CDR1 SGDLS and CDR2 YYNGEE. The J segment lost 6 bases and the V segment lost 1 base, leaving 6 bases of the junction unmatched. Using reference TRBV9 and TRBJ2-1 for the parts outside the CDR3, the full variable domain is DSGVTQTPKHLITATGQRVTLRCSPRSGDLSVYWYQQSLDQGLQFLIQYYNGEERAKGNILERFSAQQFPDLHSELNLSSLELGDSALYFCASSVSGLGTNEQFFGPGTRLTVL.

The rearrangement joins TRBV13 to TRBJ2-3, with D tentatively TRBD2 (6 bases). Germline V gives CDR1 PRHDT, CDR2 FYEKMQ (reference sequence). This CDR3 comprises 16 residues. V gave up 5 bases and J gave up 2 bases, with 17 bases separating them. CDR3 coding DNA: TGTGCCAGCAGCGCCGGAGGGGAACAGGTCACAGATACGCAGTATTTT. Translated: CASSAGGEQVTDTQYF.

This chain links TRBV15 with TRBJ1-5, with D unresolved. There are 16 residues in the CDR3. Trimming pared 7 bases from V and 0 bases from J, leaving 16 bases between. Germline V lookup: CDR1 LNHNV, CDR2 YYDKDF (reference sequence). CDR3 bases: TGTGCCACCACTAGAGGTACCATATTTAGCAATCAGCCCCAGCATTTT. Protein sequence: CATTRGTIFSNQPQHF.

This chain joins TRBV30 and TRBJ2-7; a weak D match, TRBD2 (5 bases). This CDR3 is 13 amino acids long. Germline V gene sequence: CDR1 GTSNPN, CDR2 SVGIG (reference sequence). Trimming pared 3 bases from V and 2 bases from J, leaving 11 bases between. Here the CDR3 reads CAWRADSTYEQYF. The DNA of the CDR3 is TGTGCCTGGAGGGCGGACTCAACCTACGAGCAGTACTTC.

The V gene is TRBV7-2, the J gene TRBJ2-1; 10 bases match TRBD2. This CDR3 has 16 residues. CDR1 and CDR2 (germline): SGHTA, FQGNSA. After removal of 3 bases from V and 9 bases from J, the junction contained 11 bases not matched to a gene. CDR3 protein: CASSFPSGGAPFEQFF. The CDR3, as DNA: TGTGCCAGCAGCTTCCCGAGCGGGGGGGCCCCGTTTGAGCAGTTCTTC.

The chain carries TRBV27 and TRBJ2-7; a weak D match, TRBD2 (6 bases). V was pared by 2 bases and J by 2 bases, with 13 bases between. Germline assignment: CDR1 MNHEY and CDR2 SMNVEV (reference sequence). The CDR3 is 15 amino acids. CDR3 sequence reads: CASSLRYGGAYEQYF. The CDR3 nucleotides are TGTGCCAGCAGTTTAAGATACGGCGGGGCCTACGAGCAGTACTTC.